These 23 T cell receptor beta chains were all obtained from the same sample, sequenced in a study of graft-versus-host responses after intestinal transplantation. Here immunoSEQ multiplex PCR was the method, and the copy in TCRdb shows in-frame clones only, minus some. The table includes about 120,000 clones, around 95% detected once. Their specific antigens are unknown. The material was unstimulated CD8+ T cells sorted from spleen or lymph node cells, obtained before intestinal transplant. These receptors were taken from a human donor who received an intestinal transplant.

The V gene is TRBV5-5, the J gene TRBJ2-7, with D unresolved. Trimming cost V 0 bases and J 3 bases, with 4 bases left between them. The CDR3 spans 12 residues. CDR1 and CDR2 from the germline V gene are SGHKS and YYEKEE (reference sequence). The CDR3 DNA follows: TGTGCCAGCAGCTTGGTGGGCTACGAGCAGTACTTC. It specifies CASSLVGYEQYF.

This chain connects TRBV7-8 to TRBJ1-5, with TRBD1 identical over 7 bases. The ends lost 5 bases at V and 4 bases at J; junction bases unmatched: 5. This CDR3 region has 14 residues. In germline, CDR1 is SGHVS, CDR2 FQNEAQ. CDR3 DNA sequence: TGTGCCAGCAGCCGGACAGGAGGTAATCAGCCCCAGCATTTT. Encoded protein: CASSRTGGNQPQHF. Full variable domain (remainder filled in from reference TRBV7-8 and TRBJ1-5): GAGVSQSPRYKVAKRGQDVALRCDPISGHVSLFWYQQALGQGPEFLTYFQNEAQLDKSGLPSDRFFAERPEGSVSTLKIQRTQQEDSAVYLCASSRTGGNQPQHFGDGTRLSIL.

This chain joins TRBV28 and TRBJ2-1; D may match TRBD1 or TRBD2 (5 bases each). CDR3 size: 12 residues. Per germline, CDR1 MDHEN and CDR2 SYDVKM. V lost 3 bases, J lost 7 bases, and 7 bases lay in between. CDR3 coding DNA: TGTGCCAGCAGTTTGGGGGAAAATGAGCAGTTCTTC. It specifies CASSLGENEQFF.

Here the CDR3 reads CASSLGQGRNEQYF. CDR3 DNA: TGTGCCAGCAGTTTAGGACAGGGTCGAAACGAGCAGTACTTC. The V and J genes are TRBV28 and TRBJ2-7; the match to TRBD1 covers 8 bases. Unmatched junction bases numbered 5, after V lost 2 bases and J lost 5 bases. The CDR3 has 14 amino acids. CDR1 is MDHEN and CDR2 is SYDVKM in the germline V gene.

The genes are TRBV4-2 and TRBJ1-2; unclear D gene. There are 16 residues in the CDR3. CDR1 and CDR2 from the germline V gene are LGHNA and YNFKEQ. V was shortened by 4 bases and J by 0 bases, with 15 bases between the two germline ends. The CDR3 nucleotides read TGTGCCAGCAGCCCCCGGGAGAACTCCCCTAACTATGGCTACACCTTC. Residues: CASSPRENSPNYGYTF.

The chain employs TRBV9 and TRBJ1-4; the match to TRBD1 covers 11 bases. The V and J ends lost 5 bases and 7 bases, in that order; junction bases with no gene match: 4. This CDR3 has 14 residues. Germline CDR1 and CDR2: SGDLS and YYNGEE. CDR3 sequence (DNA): TGTGCCAGCAGTAGGACAGGGGGCTCTGAAAAACTGTTTTTT. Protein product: CASSRTGGSEKLFF.

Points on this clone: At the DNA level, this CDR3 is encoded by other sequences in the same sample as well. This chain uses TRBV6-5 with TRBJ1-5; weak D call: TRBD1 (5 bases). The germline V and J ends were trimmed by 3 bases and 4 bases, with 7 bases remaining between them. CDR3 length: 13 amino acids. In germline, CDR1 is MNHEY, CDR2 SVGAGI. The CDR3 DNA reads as TGTGCCAGCAGTTATGGGGGGAATCAGCCCCAGCATTTT. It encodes CASSYGGNQPQHF.

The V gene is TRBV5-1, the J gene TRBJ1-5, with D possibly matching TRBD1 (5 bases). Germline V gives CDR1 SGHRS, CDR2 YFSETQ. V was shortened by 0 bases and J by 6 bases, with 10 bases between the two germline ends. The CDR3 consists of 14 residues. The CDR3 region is CASSLGGEGQPQHF. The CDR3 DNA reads TGCGCCAGCAGCTTGGGAGGGGAGGGTCAGCCCCAGCATTTT. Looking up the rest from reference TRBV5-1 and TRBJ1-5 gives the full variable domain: KAGVTQTPRYLIKTRGQQVTLSCSPISGHRSVSWYQQTPGQGLQFLFEYFSETQRNKGNFPGRFSGRQFSNSRSEMNVSTLELGDSALYLCASSLGGEGQPQHFGDGTRLSIL.

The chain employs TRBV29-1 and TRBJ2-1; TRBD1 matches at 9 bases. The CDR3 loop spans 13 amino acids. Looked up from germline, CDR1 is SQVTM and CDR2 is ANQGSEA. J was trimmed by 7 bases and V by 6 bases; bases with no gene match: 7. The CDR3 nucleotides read TGCAGCGTGCGAAACAGGGGGCGGAATGAGCAGTTCTTC. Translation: CSVRNRGRNEQFF.

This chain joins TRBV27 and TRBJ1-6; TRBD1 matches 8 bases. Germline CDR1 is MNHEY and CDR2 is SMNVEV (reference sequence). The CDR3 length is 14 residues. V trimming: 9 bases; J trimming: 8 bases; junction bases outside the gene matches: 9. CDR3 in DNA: TGTGCCAGTTGGACAGGGCTTTATTATTCACCCCTCCACTTT. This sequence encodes CASWTGLYYSPLHF.

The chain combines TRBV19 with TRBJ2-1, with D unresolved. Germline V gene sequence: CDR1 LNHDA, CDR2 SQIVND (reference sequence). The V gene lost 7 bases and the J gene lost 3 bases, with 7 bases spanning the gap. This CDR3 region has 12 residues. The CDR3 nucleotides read TGTGCCAGTATGGGCTTCTACAATGAGCAGTTCTTC. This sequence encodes CASMGFYNEQFF.

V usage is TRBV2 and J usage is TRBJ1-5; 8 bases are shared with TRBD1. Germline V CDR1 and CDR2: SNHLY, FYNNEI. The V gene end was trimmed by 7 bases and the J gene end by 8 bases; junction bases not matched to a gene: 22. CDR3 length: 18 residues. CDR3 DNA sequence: TGTGCCAGCAACCTAAATTATGAAGATCAGGGGGCAGGGGAGCCCCAGCATTTT. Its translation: CASNLNYEDQGAGEPQHF.

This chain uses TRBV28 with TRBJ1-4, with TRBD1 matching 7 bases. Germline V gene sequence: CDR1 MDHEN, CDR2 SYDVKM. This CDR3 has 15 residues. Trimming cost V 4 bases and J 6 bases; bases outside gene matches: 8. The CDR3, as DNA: TGTGCCAGCAGTTGGGAGGGACAGAGCCATGAAAAACTGTTTTTT. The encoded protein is CASSWEGQSHEKLFF.

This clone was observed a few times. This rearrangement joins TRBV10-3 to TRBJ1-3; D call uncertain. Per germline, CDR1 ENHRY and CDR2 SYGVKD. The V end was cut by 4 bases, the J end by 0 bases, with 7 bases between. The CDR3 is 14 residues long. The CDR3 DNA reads TGTGCCATCAGTGCGGACGGCTCTGGAAACACCATATATTTT. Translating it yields CAISADGSGNTIYF.

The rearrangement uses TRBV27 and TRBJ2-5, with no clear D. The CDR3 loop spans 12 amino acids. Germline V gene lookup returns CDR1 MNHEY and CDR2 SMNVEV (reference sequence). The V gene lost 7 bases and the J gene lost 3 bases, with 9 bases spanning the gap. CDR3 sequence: CASNGPEETQYF. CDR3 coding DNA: TGTGCCAGCAATGGACCAGAAGAGACCCAGTACTTC.

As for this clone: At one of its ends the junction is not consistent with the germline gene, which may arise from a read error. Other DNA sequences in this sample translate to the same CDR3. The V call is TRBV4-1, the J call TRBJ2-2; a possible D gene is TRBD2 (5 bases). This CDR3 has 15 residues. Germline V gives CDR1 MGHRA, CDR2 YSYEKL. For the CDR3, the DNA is TGCGCCAGCAGCGGCGCAGTTTCGAACACCGGGGAGCTGTTTTTC. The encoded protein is CASSGAVSNTGELFF.

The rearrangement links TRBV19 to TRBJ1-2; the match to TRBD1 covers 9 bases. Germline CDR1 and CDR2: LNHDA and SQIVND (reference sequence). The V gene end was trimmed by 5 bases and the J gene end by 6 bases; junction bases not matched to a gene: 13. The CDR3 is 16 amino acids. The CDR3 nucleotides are TGTGCCAGTAGTTCTTCTCCCGGGACAGGGTTTGATGGCTACACCTTC. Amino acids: CASSSSPGTGFDGYTF.

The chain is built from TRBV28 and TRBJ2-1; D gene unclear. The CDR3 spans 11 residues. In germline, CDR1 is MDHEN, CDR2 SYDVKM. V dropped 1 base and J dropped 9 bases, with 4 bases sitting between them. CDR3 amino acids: CASSLSVEQFF. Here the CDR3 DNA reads TGTGCCAGCAGTTTATCGGTTGAGCAGTTCTTC.

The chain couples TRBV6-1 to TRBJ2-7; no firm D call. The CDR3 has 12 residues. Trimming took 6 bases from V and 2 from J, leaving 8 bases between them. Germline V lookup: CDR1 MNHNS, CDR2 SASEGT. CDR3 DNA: TGTGCCAGCAGCCCCGGGCCCTACGAGCAGTACTTC. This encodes CASSPGPYEQYF.

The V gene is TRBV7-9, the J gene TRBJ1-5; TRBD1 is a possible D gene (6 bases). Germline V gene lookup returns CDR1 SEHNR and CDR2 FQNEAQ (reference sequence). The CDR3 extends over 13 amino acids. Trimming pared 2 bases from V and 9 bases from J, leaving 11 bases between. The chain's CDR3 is CASSLSGDRPQHF. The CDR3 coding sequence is TGTGCCAGCAGCTTATCAGGGGACCGGCCCCAGCATTTT. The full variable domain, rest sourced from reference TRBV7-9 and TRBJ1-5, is DTGVSQNPRHKITKRGQNVTFRCDPISEHNRLYWYRQTLGQGPEFLTYFQNEAQLEKSRLLSDRFSAERPKGSFSTLEIQRTEQGDSAMYLCASSLSGDRPQHFGDGTRLSIL.

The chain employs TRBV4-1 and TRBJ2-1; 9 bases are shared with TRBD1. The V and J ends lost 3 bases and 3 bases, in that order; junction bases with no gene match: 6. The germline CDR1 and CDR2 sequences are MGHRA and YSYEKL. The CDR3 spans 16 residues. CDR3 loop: CASSQGQGGFYNEQFF. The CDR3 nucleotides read TGCGCCAGCAGCCAGGGACAGGGAGGTTTCTACAATGAGCAGTTCTTC.

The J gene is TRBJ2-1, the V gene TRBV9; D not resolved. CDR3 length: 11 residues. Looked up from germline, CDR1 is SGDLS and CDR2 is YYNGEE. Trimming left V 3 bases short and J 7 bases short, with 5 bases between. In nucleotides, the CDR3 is TGTGCCAGCAGCGGAAGGAATGAGCAGTTCTTC. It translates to CASSGRNEQFF.

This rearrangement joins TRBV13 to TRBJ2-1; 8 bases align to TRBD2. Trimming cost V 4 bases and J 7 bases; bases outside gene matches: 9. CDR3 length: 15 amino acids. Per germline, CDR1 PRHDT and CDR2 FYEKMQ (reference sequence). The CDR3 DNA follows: TGTGCCAGCAGCTCCTGGGGACTAGTCGGGAATGAGCAGTTCTTC. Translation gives CASSSWGLVGNEQFF.